The clone carrying this TCR beta chain has just a few counts. The antigen is undetermined. For TCRbeta, the library was prepared with unique molecular identifiers. TCRdb independently ran MiXCR on the PCR reads; one entry per CDR3 protein. This sample yields hundreds of thousands of distinct CDR3 sequences, of which 15% to 20% are seen a single time; about 41% belongs to the top ten. From germline, CDR1 is MGHRA and CDR2 YSYEKL. The CDR3 has 13 amino acids. V shed 3 bases and J shed 8 bases, with 11 bases lying between them. These data originate in a study of T-cell reconstitution after alpha-beta-depleted transplantation in children. Study results and limitations: Several hundred rapidly expanded clones from non-depleted graft cells reportedly supplied alpha-beta T cells about two months post-transplant.

Sequenced here: PBMCs, mostly from graft donor cells, sampled 360 days after TCRalphabeta/CD19-depleted stem cell transplant. The sequence was collected from a male patient aged 2 to 9 who had a stem cell transplant for acute lymphoblastic leukemia, so the T cells may come from the graft donor. The chain links TRBV4-1 to TRBJ2-1, with a possible D match to TRBD1 (5 bases). CDR3 loop: CASSHPGSDEQFF. CDR3 coding DNA: TGCGCCAGCAGCCACCCAGGGTCGGATGAGCAGTTCTTC.